These T cell receptor beta chains were read from a single sample in a study of cytomegalovirus exposure and HLA in healthy donors. Assay used: immunoSEQ multiplex PCR; TCRdb lists only in-frame clones, some missing. The top ten hold roughly 2% of the sample, which has roughly 130,000 clones, around three quarters seen once. Sequenced: PBMCs. These receptors all stem from a young man in good health and CMV-seronegative. CDR3s include the opening cysteine and the closing phenylalanine or tryptophan. Fields, in order: J gene, V gene, D gene, clone size, CDR3 protein, CDR3 DNA. The D gene is left open where the match is weak. Clone size is shown for a subset of rows, as once, few, many or a class of expanded clone.

J: TRBJ1-1; V: TRBV7-2; D: .; size: .; CDR3: CASSISPGAQLNTEAFF; DNA: TGTGCCAGCAGCATCTCCCCTGGGGCACAGTTGAACACTGAAGCTTTCTTT
J: TRBJ2-3; V: TRBV9; D: TRBD2; size: .; CDR3: CASSVTGIRTSGRGDTQYF; DNA: TGTGCCAGCAGCGTAACGGGAATCAGGACTAGCGGGAGGGGAGATACGCAGTATTTT
J: TRBJ2-4; V: TRBV7-2; D: TRBD1; size: once; CDR3: CASSPGQGQNIQYF; DNA: TGTGCCAGCAGCCCAGGACAGGGCCAAAACATTCAGTACTTC
J: TRBJ1-2; V: TRBV6-5; D: TRBD1; size: .; CDR3: CASRYGQGPSYTF; DNA: TGTGCCAGCAGATATGGACAGGGTCCTAGCTACACCTTC
J: TRBJ2-2; V: TRBV9; D: .; size: .; CDR3: CASSVQGIAGELFF; DNA: TGTGCCAGCAGCGTGCAGGGTATCGCCGGGGAGCTGTTTTTT
J: TRBJ1-6; V: TRBV30; D: TRBD1; size: .; CDR3: CAWSLWTGPQILHF; DNA: TGTGCCTGGAGTCTTTGGACAGGGCCTCAGATCCTCCACTTT
J: TRBJ2-2; V: TRBV4-2; D: TRBD2; size: .; CDR3: CASSQVGASGDFEELFF; DNA: TGTGCCAGCAGCCAAGTGGGTGCTAGCGGGGATTTTGAGGAGCTGTTTTTT
J: TRBJ1-2; V: TRBV28; D: TRBD1; size: .; CDR3: CASRWTGGAGGYTF; DNA: TGTGCCAGCAGGTGGACAGGGGGCGCGGGAGGCTACACCTTC
J: TRBJ2-3; V: TRBV7-9; D: TRBD2; size: .; CDR3: CSSSPTEGLASDTQYF; DNA: TGTTCCAGCAGCCCGACGGAGGGACTAGCTTCAGATACGCAGTATTTT
J: TRBJ2-1; V: TRBV19; D: TRBD2; size: .; CDR3: CAIHPTSGNDEQFF; DNA: TGTGCCATCCACCCCACTAGCGGGAACGATGAGCAGTTCTTC
J: TRBJ2-7; V: TRBV5-6; D: TRBD2; size: .; CDR3: CASSLGGTNSVYEQYF; DNA: TGTGCCAGCAGCTTGGGGGGGACTAATTCAGTCTACGAGCAGTACTTC
J: TRBJ1-2; V: TRBV27; D: .; size: .; CDR3: CASSSGAAGAYGYTF; DNA: TGTGCCAGCAGTTCCGGGGCGGCGGGGGCCTATGGCTACACCTTC
J: TRBJ2-2; V: TRBV15; D: TRBD2; size: once; CDR3: CATSRKGLAGVWAGEQFF; DNA: TGTGCCACCAGCAGAAAGGGACTAGCGGGAGTTTGGGCCGGGGAGCAGTTTTTT
J: TRBJ2-7; V: TRBV6-5; D: TRBD2; size: .; CDR3: CASRRGSGSSNEQYF; DNA: TGTGCCAGCAGACGGGGTAGCGGGAGTTCCAACGAGCAGTACTTC
J: TRBJ2-7; V: TRBV21-1; D: .; size: .; CDR3: CASSKELAGRYEQYF; DNA: TGTGCCAGCAGCAAAGAACTAGCGGGAAGATACGAGCAGTACTTC
J: TRBJ2-3; V: TRBV30; D: .; size: .; CDR3: CAWSVAGDTQYF; DNA: TGTGCCTGGAGTGTAGCCGGAGATACGCAGTATTTT
J: TRBJ2-7; V: TRBV29-1; D: .; size: .; CDR3: CSVFEGPSSYEQYF; DNA: TGCAGCGTTTTTGAGGGCCCTAGCTCCTACGAGCAGTACTTC
J: TRBJ1-4; V: TRBV11-2; D: .; size: .; CDR3: CASSRDRSEKLFF; DNA: TGTGCCAGCAGCCGTGACAGGAGTGAAAAACTGTTTTTT
J: TRBJ2-6; V: TRBV4-1; D: .; size: .; CDR3: CASSQEPGQADSGANVLTF; DNA: TGCGCCAGCAGCCAAGAGCCCGGCCAGGCCGACTCTGGGGCCAACGTCCTGACTTTC
J: TRBJ1-2; V: TRBV7-3; D: .; size: few; CDR3: CASSSYQNYGYTF; DNA: TGTGCCAGCAGCTCCTACCAAAACTATGGCTACACCTTC
J: TRBJ1-1; V: TRBV5-8; D: .; size: medium-sized; CDR3: CASSPANIANTEAFF; DNA: TGTGCCAGCAGCCCAGCGAACATCGCGAACACTGAAGCTTTCTTT
J: TRBJ2-1; V: TRBV7-3; D: TRBD2; size: .; CDR3: CASSLSGDYNEQFF; DNA: TGTGCCAGCAGCCTTAGCGGGGACTACAATGAGCAGTTCTTC
J: TRBJ2-2; V: TRBV7-2; D: TRBD2; size: .; CDR3: CASSSLAGPTGELFF; DNA: TGTGCCAGCAGCTCCCTAGCGGGGCCCACCGGGGAGCTGTTTTTT
J: TRBJ1-5; V: TRBV10-2; D: .; size: once; CDR3: CASSEPGAQPQHF; DNA: TGCGCCAGCAGTGAACCGGGAGCTCAGCCCCAGCATTTT
J: TRBJ1-5; V: TRBV7-2; D: TRBD1; size: .; CDR3: CASSYAGGGSNQPQHF; DNA: TGTGCCAGCAGCTACGCAGGGGGCGGTAGCAATCAGCCCCAGCATTTT
J: TRBJ1-2; V: TRBV11-2; D: .; size: .; CDR3: CASTRSGFYGYTF; DNA: TGTGCCAGCACCCGGTCAGGGTTCTATGGCTACACCTTC
J: TRBJ1-5; V: TRBV7-9; D: .; size: once; CDR3: CASSPGGSHNQPQHF; DNA: TGTGCCAGCAGCCCCGGGGGATCTCACAATCAGCCCCAGCATTTT
J: TRBJ1-1; V: TRBV7-9; D: .; size: few; CDR3: CASSPQSGTEAFF; DNA: TGTGCCAGCAGCCCGCAGAGCGGCACTGAAGCTTTCTTT
J: TRBJ2-1; V: TRBV19; D: .; size: .; CDR3: CASSIGGPLGYNEQFF; DNA: TGTGCCAGTAGTATAGGGGGGCCACTCGGGTACAATGAGCAGTTCTTC
J: TRBJ1-6; V: TRBV5-1; D: .; size: .; CDR3: CASSLAPGNSPLHF; DNA: TGCGCCAGCAGCTTGGCTCCAGGAAATTCACCCCTCCACTTT
J: TRBJ2-1; V: TRBV15; D: TRBD2; size: .; CDR3: CATSRSAGTRDSEQFF; DNA: TGTGCCACCAGCAGATCGGCCGGGACTAGGGATAGTGAGCAGTTCTTC
J: TRBJ2-7; V: TRBV7-2; D: .; size: .; CDR3: CASSLGSLLDEQYF; DNA: TGTGCCAGCAGCTTGGGGAGTCTTTTGGACGAGCAGTACTTC
J: TRBJ2-5; V: TRBV4-1; D: .; size: few; CDR3: CASSQEWTSQETQYF; DNA: TGCGCCAGCAGCCAAGAGTGGACTTCCCAAGAGACCCAGTACTTC
J: TRBJ1-1; V: TRBV18; D: .; size: .; CDR3: CASSPDSLNTEAFF; DNA: TGTGCCAGCTCGCCCGACAGCTTGAACACTGAAGCTTTCTTT
J: TRBJ2-7; V: TRBV30; D: TRBD1; size: .; CDR3: CAWSGSGGGSYEQYF; DNA: TGTGCCTGGAGTGGATCAGGGGGCGGCTCCTACGAGCAGTACTTC
J: TRBJ1-1; V: TRBV9; D: TRBD1; size: .; CDR3: CASSAEGGPGVNTEAFF; DNA: TGTGCCAGCAGCGCGGAAGGGGGCCCCGGAGTGAACACTGAAGCTTTCTTT
J: TRBJ2-1; V: TRBV7-8; D: .; size: .; CDR3: CASSLEGPGGSRGANEQFF; DNA: TGTGCCAGCAGCTTAGAGGGGCCCGGGGGAAGTCGAGGGGCCAATGAGCAGTTCTTC
J: TRBJ1-1; V: TRBV30; D: .; size: .; CDR3: CAWKGTAEAFF; DNA: TGTGCCTGGAAGGGGACTGCTGAAGCTTTCTTT
J: TRBJ1-4; V: TRBV19; D: .; size: .; CDR3: CASRTGSTNEKLFF; DNA: TGTGCCAGTAGAACAGGGTCAACTAATGAAAAACTGTTTTTT
J: TRBJ2-1; V: TRBV4-1; D: .; size: .; CDR3: CASSQDRPSEQFF; DNA: TGCGCCAGCAGCCAAGATCGTCCCTCTGAGCAGTTCTTC
J: TRBJ2-3; V: TRBV10-1; D: .; size: .; CDR3: CASSELGTRGGTDTQYF; DNA: TGCGCCAGCAGTGAGTTGGGGACAAGGGGTGGCACAGATACGCAGTATTTT
J: TRBJ1-1; V: TRBV7-9; D: .; size: .; CDR3: CASSVVVNTEAFF; DNA: TGTGCCAGCAGCGTCGTTGTGAACACTGAAGCTTTCTTT
J: TRBJ2-3; V: TRBV29-1; D: TRBD2; size: few; CDR3: CSVQSGSFADTQYF; DNA: TGCAGCGTTCAGAGCGGGAGTTTTGCAGATACGCAGTATTTT
J: TRBJ1-1; V: TRBV6-1; D: .; size: few; CDR3: CASSLTVGTEAFF; DNA: TGTGCCAGCAGCCTGACAGTAGGCACTGAAGCTTTCTTT
J: TRBJ2-5; V: TRBV7-3; D: TRBD2; size: .; CDR3: CASSLTIAGETQYF; DNA: TGTGCCAGCAGCTTAACTATAGCGGGAGAGACCCAGTACTTC
J: TRBJ1-5; V: TRBV7-8; D: TRBD1; size: .; CDR3: CASSSPGQLSNQPQHF; DNA: TGTGCCAGCAGCTCCCCGGGACAGTTGAGCAATCAGCCCCAGCATTTT
J: TRBJ1-1; V: TRBV2; D: .; size: .; CDR3: CASTKGLSTEAFF; DNA: TGTGCCAGCACGAAGGGGCTATCCACTGAAGCTTTCTTT
J: TRBJ2-2; V: TRBV15; D: .; size: .; CDR3: CATSIRDITGELFF; DNA: TGTGCCACCAGCATCCGGGACATCACCGGGGAGCTGTTTTTT
J: TRBJ1-6; V: TRBV5-4; D: .; size: once; CDR3: CASSRRDSPLHF; DNA: TGTGCCAGCAGCAGGAGGGATTCACCCCTCCACTTT
J: TRBJ2-7; V: TRBV11-2; D: .; size: .; CDR3: CASSRLYGDSSYEQYF; DNA: TGTGCCAGCAGCAGACTATACGGAGATAGCTCCTACGAGCAGTACTTC
J: TRBJ1-1; V: TRBV28; D: .; size: .; CDR3: CASILGQLAFF; DNA: TGTGCCAGCATCTTAGGACAGTTAGCTTTCTTT
J: TRBJ1-5; V: TRBV6-6; D: .; size: .; CDR3: CASTRPGGQPQHF; DNA: TGTGCCAGCACCCGGCCCGGGGGTCAGCCCCAGCATTTT
J: TRBJ2-6; V: TRBV7-3; D: TRBD1; size: .; CDR3: CASSLGTGVSGANVLTF; DNA: TGTGCCAGCAGCTTAGGGACAGGGGTCTCTGGGGCCAACGTCCTGACTTTC
J: TRBJ2-3; V: TRBV6-5; D: .; size: .; CDR3: CASILAVSTDTQYF; DNA: TGTGCCAGCATCTTAGCGGTTAGCACAGATACGCAGTATTTT
J: TRBJ2-1; V: TRBV10-2; D: TRBD2; size: .; CDR3: CASSVGSGRESSYNEQFF; DNA: TGCGCCAGCAGTGTAGGTAGCGGGAGGGAAAGCTCCTACAATGAGCAGTTCTTC
J: TRBJ2-4; V: TRBV7-8; D: TRBD1; size: .; CDR3: CASSKQGAKNIQYF; DNA: TGTGCCAGCAGCAAACAGGGGGCCAAAAACATTCAGTACTTC
J: TRBJ1-2; V: TRBV28; D: TRBD1; size: once; CDR3: CASRPHQTGGVYGYTF; DNA: TGTGCCAGCAGACCTCACCAAACAGGGGGCGTCTATGGCTACACCTTC
J: TRBJ1-1; V: TRBV6-4; D: .; size: .; CDR3: CASSATGGTEAFF; DNA: TGTGCCAGCAGTGCGACAGGTGGAACTGAAGCTTTCTTT
J: TRBJ2-1; V: TRBV5-1; D: .; size: .; CDR3: CASRSRGTGTYNEQFF; DNA: TGCGCCAGCAGATCACGAGGGACTGGGACCTACAATGAGCAGTTCTTC